The clone carrying this T cell receptor beta chain was seen more than once but under ten times. The antigen is unknown. This sample was included in a study of T cells in Graves' hyperthyroidism and ophthalmopathy. General study results and limits: With a median lead of approximately 6.4 months before onset, the model predicted ophthalmopathy. Stable hyperthyroidism was told apart from ophthalmopathy by a model built on 13 V-J features.

Researchers took RNA transcripts and amplified the TCR beta CDR3 regions from them. A first-round RT-PCR of the TCR CDR3 used the HTBI primer set. One entry per CDR3 protein results from TCRdb running MiXCR on the multiplex PCR reads. The table includes 350,000 to 400,000 distinct CDR3 sequences, about 15% detected once. More than 9.5 ml fresh peripheral blood yielded the PBMCs. This CDR3 region has 16 residues. V gave up 1 base and J gave up 3 bases, with 15 bases separating them. Germline CDR1 is MGHDK and CDR2 is SYGVNS. This TCR derives from a woman in her twenties or thirties with Graves' hyperthyroidism. The J gene is TRBJ1-2, the V gene TRBV25-1; possible D gene TRBD1, 5 bases. What was sequenced was blood. The CDR3 protein is CASSEWGRTEDYGYTF. As DNA, the CDR3 is TGTGCCAGCAGTGAATGGGGCAGGACTGAGGACTATGGCTACACCTTC.